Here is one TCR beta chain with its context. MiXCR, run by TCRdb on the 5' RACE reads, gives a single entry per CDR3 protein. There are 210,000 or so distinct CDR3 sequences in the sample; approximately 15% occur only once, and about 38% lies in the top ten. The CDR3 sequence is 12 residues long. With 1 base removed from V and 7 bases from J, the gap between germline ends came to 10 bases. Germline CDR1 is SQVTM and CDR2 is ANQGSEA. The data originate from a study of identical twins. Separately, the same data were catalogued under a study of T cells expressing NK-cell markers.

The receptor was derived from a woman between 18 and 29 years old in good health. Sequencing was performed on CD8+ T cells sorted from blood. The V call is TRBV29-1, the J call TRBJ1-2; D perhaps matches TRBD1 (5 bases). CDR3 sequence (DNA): TGCAGCGTTGAAGCAGGGACGGCTGGCTACACCTTC. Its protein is CSVEAGTAGYTF.